This TCR beta chain is drawn from a study of T-cell reconstitution after alpha-beta-depleted transplantation in children. This sample's TCRbeta library carried unique molecular identifier barcodes. Via MiXCR, TCRdb re-called the PCR reads, giving one row per CDR3 protein. The repertoire holds about 360,000 distinct CDR3 sequences, about 14% seen once, with around 4.5% in the top ten. Germline V lookup: CDR1 SGHRS, CDR2 YFSETQ. V gave up 0 bases and J gave up 3 bases, with 12 bases separating them. The CDR3 length is 15 residues. Sequencing used PBMCs, obtained from the stem cell graft. The receptor comes from a human donor who donated a stem cell graft to a child with Fanconi anemia. V and J are TRBV5-1 and TRBJ1-1; D call uncertain. Here the CDR3 DNA reads TGCGCCAGCAGCTTGGCGCAGGTGGAGGACACTGAAGCTTTCTTT. Translation: CASSLAQVEDTEAFF.